This T cell receptor (beta chain) stems from a study of blood T cell repertoires in COVID-19. For the study at large: T cells, B-cell-depleted T cells, or PBMCs supplied cDNA or gDNA.

Using immunoSEQ multiplex PCR, the repertoire was profiled, and TCRdb retains in-frame clones only, with some absent. The table records more than 110,000 clones, 65% to 85% of them present only once. CDR1 is SGHRS and CDR2 is YFSETQ in the germline V gene. V lost 1 base, J lost 0 bases, and 10 bases lay in between. The CDR3 is 15 amino acids. The V call is TRBV5-1, the J call TRBJ1-1, with D maybe TRBD1 (5 bases). Sequences were obtained from peripheral blood. The clonotype comes from a human donor in a cohort sampled during active COVID-19. This CDR3 is CASSLSGNMNTEAFF. CDR3 bases: TGCGCCAGCAGCTTGTCAGGGAACATGAACACTGAAGCTTTCTTT.